The rows below give T cell receptor beta chains drawn from one sample of a study of blood T cell repertoires in COVID-19. The assay was immunoSEQ multiplex PCR, and TCRdb's table has in-frame clones only and misses some. The sample carries around 370,000 clones, approximately 91% recorded once. Sequencing input: peripheral blood. These TCRs come from a woman between 70 and 85 years old with COVID-19, enrolled during active disease. CDR3s include the opening cysteine and the closing phenylalanine or tryptophan. The order of the fields is clone size, D gene, J gene, V gene, CDR3 protein, CDR3 DNA. D genes are given only for firm matches. Expanded clones get a size class; other rows say once, few or many, or leave the size out.

>.|.|TRBJ1-1|TRBV2
CASSKTDSPTEAFF
TGTGCCAGCAGCAAGACAGACTCCCCTACTGAAGCTTTCTTT
>.|TRBD1|TRBJ1-2|TRBV5-6
CASSLRDRGPYGYTF
TGTGCCAGCAGCCTACGGGACAGGGGGCCCTATGGCTACACCTTC
>.|TRBD1|TRBJ1-2|TRBV6-5
CASVGQGYGYTF
TGTGCCAGCGTGGGACAGGGGTATGGCTACACCTTC
>.|.|TRBJ2-3|TRBV2
CASSPALLDRDTSTDTQYF
TGTGCCAGCAGTCCCGCCCTGCTGGACCGGGACACCAGCACAGATACGCAGTATTTT
>.|TRBD1|TRBJ2-4|TRBV6-5
CASNPKQGAKNIQYF
TGTGCCAGCAACCCCAAACAGGGGGCCAAAAACATTCAGTACTTC
>.|.|TRBJ1-1|TRBV9
CASSSHGRTEAFF
TGTGCCAGCAGCTCCCATGGGAGGACTGAAGCTTTCTTT
>.|.|TRBJ1-6|TRBV30
CAWMGGSSYNSPLHF
TGTGCCTGGATGGGGGGGAGCTCCTATAATTCACCCCTCCACTTT
>.|.|TRBJ1-6|TRBV4-1
CASSQGGTNSPLHF
TGCGCCAGCAGCCAAGGAGGAACCAATTCACCCCTCCACTTT
>once|TRBD1|TRBJ1-5|TRBV19
CASSGTGYHQPQHF
TGTGCCAGTAGTGGGACAGGGTATCATCAGCCCCAGCATTTT
>many|TRBD2|TRBJ2-2|TRBV3-1/TRBV3-2
CASSSGLAGTGELFF
TGTGCCAGCAGCTCCGGACTAGCGGGGACCGGGGAGCTGTTTTTT
>.|TRBD1|TRBJ1-2|TRBV6-5
CASKDREGLGYTF
TGTGCCAGCAAGGACAGGGAGGGATTGGGCTACACCTTC
>.|.|TRBJ2-7|TRBV19
CASSIGSHEQYF
TGTGCCAGTAGTATAGGTAGCCACGAGCAGTACTTC
>.|.|TRBJ2-1|TRBV9
CASSVTSGGDSYNEQFF
TGTGCCAGCAGCGTTACCTCGGGGGGCGACTCCTACAATGAGCAGTTCTTC
>.|TRBD1|TRBJ1-1|TRBV7-9
CASSSQGADDTEAFF
TGTGCCAGCAGCTCACAGGGGGCTGATGATACTGAAGCTTTCTTT
>.|.|TRBJ1-5|TRBV30
CAWGRESNQPQHF
TGTGCCTGGGGAAGGGAGAGCAATCAGCCCCAGCATTTT
>.|TRBD2|TRBJ2-1|TRBV14
CASSQGPSGTYTYNEQFF
TGTGCCAGCAGCCAAGGGCCTAGCGGGACCTATACCTACAATGAGCAGTTCTTC
>.|TRBD1|TRBJ1-5|TRBV6-5
CASRDRDQPQHF
TGTGCCAGCAGGGACAGGGATCAGCCCCAGCATTTT
>once|.|TRBJ1-2|TRBV27
CASIGLLGGPNYGYTF
TGTGCCAGCATCGGGCTTTTGGGGGGGCCCAACTATGGCTACACCTTC
>.|.|TRBJ1-1|TRBV6-2/TRBV6-3
CASSQGSEAFF
TGTGCCAGCAGTCAGGGTTCTGAAGCTTTCTTT
>.|TRBD1|TRBJ1-2|TRBV5-1
CASRGTGGGYTF
TGCGCCAGCAGAGGGACAGGGGGCGGCTACACCTTC
>.|TRBD1|TRBJ1-2|TRBV7-8
CASSLESTGSYGYTF
TGTGCCAGCAGCCTCGAGTCGACAGGGTCATATGGCTACACCTTC
>.|.|TRBJ1-1|TRBV21-1
CASSKRGRDTEAFF
TGTGCCAGCAGCAAAAGGGGCAGGGACACTGAAGCTTTCTTT
>few|TRBD2|TRBJ2-1|TRBV5-1
CASSSLTSGGAHEQFF
TGCGCCAGCAGCTCCCTGACTAGCGGGGGGGCCCATGAGCAGTTCTTC